This TCR beta chain was recovered during a study of CD8 T cells in ankylosing spondylitis. Unmatched junction bases numbered 6, after V lost 3 bases and J lost 6 bases. The CDR3 sequence is 14 residues long. CDR1 LGHDT and CDR2 YNNKEL come from the germline V gene (reference sequence). In making TCR beta libraries, quantitative 5'-RACE with molecular barcodes was used. Using its own MiXCR run on the 5' RACE reads, TCRdb lists one record per CDR3 protein. The sample includes some 450,000 distinct CDR3 sequences, about a sixth seen only once; the top ten take around 0.92%. Regarding the study as a whole: Enrichment of disease-linked clones was reportedly significant in matched ankylosing spondylitis synovial fluid. A TCR beta motif of about 8 highly homologous variants appeared characteristic of ankylosing spondylitis blood.

Points on this clonotype: Its antigen remains unknown.

This TCR derives from a male donor with ankylosing spondylitis. What was sequenced was blood, either unsorted or a sorted T cell fraction (not recorded which). The V gene is TRBV3-1, the J gene TRBJ2-7; 9 bases are a match to TRBD2. The chain's CDR3 is CASSQGGGAIEQYF. In DNA form, the CDR3 reads TGTGCCAGCAGCCAGGGCGGGGGGGCGATCGAGCAGTACTTC.